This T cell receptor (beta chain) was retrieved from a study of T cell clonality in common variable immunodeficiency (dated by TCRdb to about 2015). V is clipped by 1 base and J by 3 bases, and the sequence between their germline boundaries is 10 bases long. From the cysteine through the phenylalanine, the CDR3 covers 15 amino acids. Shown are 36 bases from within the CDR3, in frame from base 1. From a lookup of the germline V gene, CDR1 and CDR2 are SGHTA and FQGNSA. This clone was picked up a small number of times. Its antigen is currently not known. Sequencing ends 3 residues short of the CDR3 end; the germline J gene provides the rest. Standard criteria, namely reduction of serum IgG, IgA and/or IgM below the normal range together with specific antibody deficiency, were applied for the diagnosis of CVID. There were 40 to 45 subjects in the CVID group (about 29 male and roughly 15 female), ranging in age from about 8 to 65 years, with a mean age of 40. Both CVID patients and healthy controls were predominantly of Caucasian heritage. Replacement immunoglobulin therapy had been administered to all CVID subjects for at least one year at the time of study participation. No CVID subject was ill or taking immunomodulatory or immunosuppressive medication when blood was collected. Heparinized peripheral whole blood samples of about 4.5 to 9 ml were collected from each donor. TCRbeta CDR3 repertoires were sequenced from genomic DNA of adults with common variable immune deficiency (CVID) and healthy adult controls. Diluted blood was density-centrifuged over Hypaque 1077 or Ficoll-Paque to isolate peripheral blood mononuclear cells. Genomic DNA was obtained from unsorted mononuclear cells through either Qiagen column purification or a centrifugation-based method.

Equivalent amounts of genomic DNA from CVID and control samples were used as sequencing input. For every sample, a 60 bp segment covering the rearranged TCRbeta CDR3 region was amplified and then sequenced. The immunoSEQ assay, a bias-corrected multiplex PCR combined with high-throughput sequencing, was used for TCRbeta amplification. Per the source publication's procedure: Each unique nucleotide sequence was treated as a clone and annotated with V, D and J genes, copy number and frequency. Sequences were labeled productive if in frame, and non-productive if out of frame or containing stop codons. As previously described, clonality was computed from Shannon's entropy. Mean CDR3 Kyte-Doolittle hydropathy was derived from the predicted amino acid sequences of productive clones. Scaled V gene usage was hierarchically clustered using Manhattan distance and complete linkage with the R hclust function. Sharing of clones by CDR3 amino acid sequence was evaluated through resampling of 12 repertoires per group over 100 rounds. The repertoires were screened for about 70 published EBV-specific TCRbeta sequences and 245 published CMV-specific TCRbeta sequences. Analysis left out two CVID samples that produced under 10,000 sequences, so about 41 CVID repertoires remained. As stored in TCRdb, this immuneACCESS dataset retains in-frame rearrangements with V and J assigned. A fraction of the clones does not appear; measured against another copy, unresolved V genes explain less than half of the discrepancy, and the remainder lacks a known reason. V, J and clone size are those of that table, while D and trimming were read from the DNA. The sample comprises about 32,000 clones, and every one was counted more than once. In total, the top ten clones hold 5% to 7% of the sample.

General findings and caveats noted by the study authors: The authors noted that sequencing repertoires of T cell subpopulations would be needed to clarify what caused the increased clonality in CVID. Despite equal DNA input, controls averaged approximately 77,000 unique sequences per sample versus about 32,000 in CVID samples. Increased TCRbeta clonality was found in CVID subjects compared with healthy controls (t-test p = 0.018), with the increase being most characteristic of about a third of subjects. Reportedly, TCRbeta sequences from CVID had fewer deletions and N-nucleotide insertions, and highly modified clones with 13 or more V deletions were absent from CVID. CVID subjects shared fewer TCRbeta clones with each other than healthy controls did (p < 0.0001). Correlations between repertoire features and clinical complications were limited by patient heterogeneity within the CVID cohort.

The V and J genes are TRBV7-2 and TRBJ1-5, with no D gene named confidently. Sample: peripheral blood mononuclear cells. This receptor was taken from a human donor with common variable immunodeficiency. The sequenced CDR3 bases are TGTGCCAGCAGCTTAGGCAGAGAGAACAATCAGCCC. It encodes CASSLGRENNQP. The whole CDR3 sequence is CASSLGRENNQPQHF.